What follows are 30 T cell receptor beta chains derived from one specimen sequenced in a study of beta chain features in type 1 diabetes. Expressed TCRB transcripts were sequenced after all isolated RNA was converted to cDNA. TCRdb's copy holds only in-frame clones and misses some; the assay was immunoSEQ multiplex PCR. In the table there are around 500,000 clones, about an eighth of which are singletons. Sequencing used naive CD4+ T cells from blood. The receptor source for this set is a woman between 18 and 29 years old in good health.

This clone was seen a handful of times. The rearrangement links TRBV4-2 to TRBJ2-3; TRBD2 might be the D (6 bases). The germline CDR1 and CDR2 sequences are LGHNA and YNFKEQ. The CDR3 runs to 16 residues. V lost 0 bases to trimming and J lost 3 bases, with 13 bases between them. CDR3 protein: CASSQEYRRATDTQYF. The CDR3 coding sequence is TGTGCCAGCAGCCAAGAATACAGGAGGGCGACAGATACGCAGTATTTT.

The chain couples TRBV2 to TRBJ1-1; D is ambiguous. V dropped 5 bases and J dropped 2 bases, with 6 bases sitting between them. CDR1 is SNHLY and CDR2 is FYNNEI in the germline V gene. The CDR3 is made up of 12 amino acids. The CDR3 nucleotides are TGTGCCAGCAGTTGGCGTAACACTGAAGCTTTCTTT. It translates to CASSWRNTEAFF.

The chain links TRBV28 to TRBJ2-7; TRBD2 matches 8 bases. Germline assignment: CDR1 MDHEN and CDR2 SYDVKM. The V gene end was trimmed by 5 bases and the J gene end by 2 bases; junction bases not matched to a gene: 5. This CDR3 is built from 14 residues. The CDR3 DNA sequence: TGTGCCAGCAGTCCGGCGGGGGGAGCCTACGAGCAGTACGTC. Its protein is CASSPAGGAYEQYV.

CDR3 coding DNA: TGCGCCAGCAGCCCGAAACTAGCGGGAGACGAGCAGTACTTC. Translation: CASSPKLAGDEQYF. The chain employs TRBV5-1 and TRBJ2-7; 11 positions match TRBD2. This CDR3 has 14 amino acids. Germline V gene sequence: CDR1 SGHRS, CDR2 YFSETQ. The ends lost 4 bases at V and 5 bases at J; junction bases unmatched: 5.

The sample holds a few counts of this clone. This chain uses TRBV30 with TRBJ2-7; D is perhaps TRBD2 (6 bases). Looked up from germline, CDR1 is GTSNPN and CDR2 is SVGIG (reference sequence). V gave up 4 bases and J gave up 5 bases, with 21 bases separating them. The CDR3 consists of 15 residues. CDR3 protein: CAWTGGWGGPNEQYF. The CDR3 DNA reads TGTGCCTGGACTGGCGGTTGGGGAGGCCCCAACGAGCAGTACTTC.

The chain couples TRBV11-2 to TRBJ2-1; D may be TRBD2 (5 bases). The germline V and J ends were trimmed by 2 bases and 12 bases, with 11 bases remaining between them. The CDR3 extends over 12 amino acids. Germline CDR1 and CDR2: SGHAT and FQNNGV. CDR3 nucleotide sequence: TGTGCCAGCAGCTTATCAGCGGTGCGGCAGTTCTTC. Translating gives CASSLSAVRQFF.

The sample holds a few counts of this clone. The chain is built from TRBV10-3 and TRBJ2-7, with 7 bases that match TRBD2. Germline trimming cut 4 bases from V and 3 bases from J; bases unmatched to any gene: 3. Germline V gene lookup returns CDR1 ENHRY and CDR2 SYGVKD. The CDR3 spans 13 residues. This CDR3 reads CAISGEGIYEQYF. The CDR3 DNA reads TGTGCCATCAGTGGGGAGGGGATCTACGAGCAGTACTTC.

The chain has TRBV7-9 and TRBJ2-1; the D is unclear. Germline V gives CDR1 SEHNR, CDR2 FQNEAQ (reference sequence). Trimming took off 4 bases at V and 7 bases at J, with 5 bases between the two ends. This CDR3 comprises 11 residues. CDR3 bases: TGTGCCAGCAGCTGGATTAATGAGCAGTTCTTC. This encodes CASSWINEQFF.

The chain links TRBV7-2 to TRBJ1-3; D is ambiguous. V was cut by 5 bases and J by 0 bases, with 8 bases left in between. Per the germline V gene, CDR1 is SGHTA and CDR2 is FQGNSA. The CDR3 is made up of 14 amino acids. CDR3 DNA: TGTGCCAGCAGCATCCGGACCTCTGGAAACACCATATATTTT. Residues: CASSIRTSGNTIYF.

The chain employs TRBV18 and TRBJ1-1; tentatively, D is TRBD1 (5 bases). Germline loops: CDR1 KGHSH, CDR2 LQKENI. This CDR3 has 13 amino acids. The ends were cut back, 3 bases at V and 6 bases at J, with 11 bases in the middle. The CDR3 nucleotides read TGTGCCAGCTCACCTCAGGGTGGGGCTGAAGCTTTCTTT. Translation: CASSPQGGAEAFF.

This clone came up a few times. The V gene is TRBV15, the J gene TRBJ2-5, with D tentatively TRBD1 or TRBD2 (5 bases each). V lost 3 bases to trimming and J lost 0 bases, with 8 bases between them. CDR3 length: 14 residues. Germline CDR1 reads LNHNV; CDR2 reads YYDKDF (reference sequence). This CDR3 reads CATSRGRHQETQYF. In DNA form, the CDR3 reads TGTGCCACCAGCAGGGGACGGCACCAAGAGACCCAGTACTTC.

This clone came up a few times. The rearrangement links TRBV27 to TRBJ1-6; D ambiguous. The CDR3 extends over 15 amino acids. Germline CDR1 and CDR2: MNHEY and SMNVEV (reference sequence). With 5 bases removed from V and 2 bases from J, the gap between germline ends came to 10 bases. The CDR3 region has the DNA TGTGCCAGCAGTGTCGCGCGGACCTATAATTCACCCCTCCACTTT. This codes for CASSVARTYNSPLHF.

The rearrangement links TRBV7-6 to TRBJ2-1; no clear D gene. The CDR3 runs to 15 residues. The ends were cut back, 5 bases at V and 0 bases at J, with 11 bases in the middle. Germline V lookup: CDR1 SGHVS, CDR2 FNYEAQ. Written as DNA, the CDR3 is TGTGCCAGCAGCCTCACCGTTGGCTCCTACAATGAGCAGTTCTTC. This encodes CASSLTVGSYNEQFF.

This clone occurred a few times. The chain combines TRBV30 with TRBJ2-1; TRBD1 aligns across 8 bases. CDR1 GTSNPN and CDR2 SVGIG come from the germline V gene (reference sequence). The V gene end was trimmed by 2 bases and the J gene end by 16 bases; junction bases not matched to a gene: 10. This CDR3 comprises 12 residues. CDR3 loop: CAWSTSGTGKFF. DNA of the CDR3: TGTGCCTGGAGTACGTCCGGGACAGGTAAATTCTTC.

Worth noting for this clone: In the same sample, other DNA sequences code for this CDR3. CDR3 in DNA: TGTGCCACCAGCAGAGGATACACTGAAGCTTTCTTT. Translating it yields CATSRGYTEAFF. J is TRBJ1-1 and V is TRBV15, with no clear D. The CDR3 has 12 amino acids. The V gene lost 1 base and the J gene lost 3 bases, with 3 bases spanning the gap. Germline V gene data show CDR1 as LNHNV and CDR2 as YYDKDF (reference sequence).

DNA for the CDR3: TGTGCCAGCAGTTTGGTGGAACATGAGCAGTTCTTC. It specifies CASSLVEHEQFF. The V call is TRBV28, the J call TRBJ2-1; D is ambiguous. V was pared by 3 bases and J by 8 bases, with 8 bases between. CDR1 MDHEN and CDR2 SYDVKM come from the germline V gene. The CDR3 runs 12 residues.

This clone was seen at least ten times. The chain employs TRBV29-1 and TRBJ2-5; 8 bases line up with TRBD1. With V trimmed by 6 bases and J by 4 bases, 4 bases remained unmatched. The CDR3 has 12 residues. Per germline, CDR1 SQVTM and CDR2 ANQGSEA. DNA for the CDR3: TGCAGCGTCAGGACAGGGTCAGAGACCCAGTACTTC. Protein: CSVRTGSETQYF. The variable domain in full, completed from reference TRBV29-1 and TRBJ2-5, reads SAVISQKPSRDICQRGTSLTIQCQVDSQVTMMFWYRQQPGQSLTLIATANQGSEATYESGFVIDKFPISRPNLTFSTLTVSNMSPEDSSIYLCSVRTGSETQYFGPGTRLLVL.

The sample holds a few counts of this clone. The CDR3 protein is CASHSLDTEAFF. Written as DNA, the CDR3 is TGTGCCAGCCACTCCCTAGATACTGAAGCTTTCTTT. The chain uses TRBV6-6 and TRBJ1-1; D uncertain. The CDR3 totals 12 residues. The germline V and J ends were trimmed by 8 bases and 5 bases, with 12 bases remaining between them. Germline lookup yields CDR1 MNHNY and CDR2 SVGAGI (reference sequence).

On this clone itself: Other nucleotide sequences from this sample produce the same CDR3. This chain links TRBV7-9 with TRBJ2-5; TRBD2 matches 8 bases. This CDR3 comprises 13 residues. Germline lookup yields CDR1 SEHNR and CDR2 FQNEAQ (reference sequence). Trimming cost V 3 bases and J 4 bases; bases outside gene matches: 1. CDR3 sequence (DNA): TGTGCCAGCAGCTTGCTAGCGGGAGAGACCCAGTACTTC. Translated: CASSLLAGETQYF.

CDR3 sequence (DNA): TGCAGCGTTGAATCGCGCAGGGGGACGGACTATGGCTACACCTTC. It specifies CSVESRRGTDYGYTF. The chain links TRBV29-1 to TRBJ1-2, with 7 bases lining up with TRBD1. The V gene's germline CDR1 is SQVTM and CDR2 ANQGSEA. This CDR3 region has 15 residues. J was trimmed by 3 bases and V by 2 bases; bases with no gene match: 9.

The chain carries TRBV7-2 and TRBJ1-2; D uncertain. The CDR3 spans 13 residues. Deletions cut 3 bases from V and 6 bases from J, with 11 bases between. Germline V gene sequence: CDR1 SGHTA, CDR2 FQGNSA. The CDR3 DNA follows: TGTGCCAGCAGCTTTTATCAGGAGGATGGCTACACCTTC. Encoded protein: CASSFYQEDGYTF.

Written as DNA, the CDR3 is TGTGCCAGCAGCTTGATGGAGCGGAGTGCTGGGGCCAACGTCCTGACTTTC. Protein: CASSLMERSAGANVLTF. The gene calls are TRBV5-6 and TRBJ2-6, with D possibly being TRBD2 (5 bases). CDR1 and CDR2 (germline): SGHDT, YYEEEE. V gave up 1 base and J gave up 2 bases, with 13 bases separating them. The CDR3 sequence is 17 residues long.

The genes are TRBV4-1 and TRBJ2-1; the match to TRBD2 covers 9 bases. From germline, CDR1 is MGHRA and CDR2 YSYEKL. Losses at the gene ends were 4 bases for V and 7 bases for J; bases not matched to a gene: 26. The CDR3 runs 21 residues. CDR3 DNA: TGCGCCAGCAGCCGATCGACCCTTCCTAGCGGGAAGTTCGCGACAAAAAATGAGCAGTTCTTC. Protein sequence: CASSRSTLPSGKFATKNEQFF.

The chain has TRBV5-4 and TRBJ1-1; D gene ambiguous. V dropped 0 bases and J dropped 1 base, with 7 bases sitting between them. The germline V gene encodes CDR1 SGHNT and CDR2 YYREEE (reference sequence). The CDR3 is made up of 14 amino acids. The CDR3 DNA follows: TGTGCCAGCAGCTTGGGTTTCAAGAACACTGAAGCTTTCTTT. This translates into CASSLGFKNTEAFF.

The chain links TRBV4-3 to TRBJ1-1; maybe TRBD1 (5 bases). From germline, CDR1 is LGHNA and CDR2 YSLEER. The CDR3 consists of 14 residues. Trimming removed 3 bases at V and 7 bases at J, with 15 bases between. CDR3 nucleotides: TGCGCCAGCAGCCAGGGACGAGATTCTGGTGAAGCTTTCTTT. Translating gives CASSQGRDSGEAFF.

This clone occurred a few times. This chain connects TRBV7-2 to TRBJ2-3; D is perhaps TRBD1 or TRBD2 (5 bases each). Germline V gene data show CDR1 as SGHTA and CDR2 as FQGNSA. The CDR3 consists of 15 residues. Deletions cut 1 base from V and 4 bases from J, with 12 bases between. DNA of the CDR3: TGTGCCAGCAGCTTAGGAGGGAAGACAGCAGATACGCAGTATTTT. The encoded protein is CASSLGGKTADTQYF.

The rearrangement uses TRBV6-5 and TRBJ2-6, with D perhaps matching TRBD1 (6 bases). The CDR3 runs to 15 residues. Deletions cut 6 bases from V and 3 bases from J, with 12 bases between. Per the germline V gene, CDR1 is MNHEY and CDR2 is SVGAGI. CDR3 coding DNA: TGTGCCAGCAGCACTGGGACATTTGGGGCCAACGTCCTGACTTTC. Translating it yields CASSTGTFGANVLTF.

CDR3 sequence reads: CASSYSTVSTDTQYF. The CDR3 DNA sequence: TGTGCCAGCAGTTACTCGACGGTTAGCACAGATACGCAGTATTTT. The V and J genes are TRBV6-6 and TRBJ2-3; D call uncertain. CDR1 and CDR2 from the germline V gene are MNHNY and SVGAGI (reference sequence). The CDR3 is made up of 15 amino acids. V lost 0 bases and J 0 bases, leaving 7 bases between the germline ends.

To note about this clone: Other DNA variants within this sample encode the same CDR3. This sequence joins TRBV30 and TRBJ1-5, with D perhaps TRBD1 (5 bases). Deletions cut 0 bases from V and 0 bases from J, with 9 bases between. The CDR3 consists of 15 residues. The germline V gene has CDR1 GTSNPN and CDR2 SVGIG (reference sequence). This chain's CDR3 is CAWSVGGYSNQPQHF. The CDR3 DNA reads TGTGCCTGGAGTGTTGGGGGATATAGCAATCAGCCCCAGCATTTT.

This clone has just a few counts. The chain joins TRBV27 to TRBJ2-1; no reliable D call. The V gene lost 6 bases and the J gene lost 9 bases, with 9 bases spanning the gap. Germline CDR1 is MNHEY and CDR2 is SMNVEV (reference sequence). The CDR3 has 11 residues. The CDR3 DNA follows: TGTGCCAGCAGACGAAAGGTTGAGCAGTTCTTC. Translating gives CASRRKVEQFF.